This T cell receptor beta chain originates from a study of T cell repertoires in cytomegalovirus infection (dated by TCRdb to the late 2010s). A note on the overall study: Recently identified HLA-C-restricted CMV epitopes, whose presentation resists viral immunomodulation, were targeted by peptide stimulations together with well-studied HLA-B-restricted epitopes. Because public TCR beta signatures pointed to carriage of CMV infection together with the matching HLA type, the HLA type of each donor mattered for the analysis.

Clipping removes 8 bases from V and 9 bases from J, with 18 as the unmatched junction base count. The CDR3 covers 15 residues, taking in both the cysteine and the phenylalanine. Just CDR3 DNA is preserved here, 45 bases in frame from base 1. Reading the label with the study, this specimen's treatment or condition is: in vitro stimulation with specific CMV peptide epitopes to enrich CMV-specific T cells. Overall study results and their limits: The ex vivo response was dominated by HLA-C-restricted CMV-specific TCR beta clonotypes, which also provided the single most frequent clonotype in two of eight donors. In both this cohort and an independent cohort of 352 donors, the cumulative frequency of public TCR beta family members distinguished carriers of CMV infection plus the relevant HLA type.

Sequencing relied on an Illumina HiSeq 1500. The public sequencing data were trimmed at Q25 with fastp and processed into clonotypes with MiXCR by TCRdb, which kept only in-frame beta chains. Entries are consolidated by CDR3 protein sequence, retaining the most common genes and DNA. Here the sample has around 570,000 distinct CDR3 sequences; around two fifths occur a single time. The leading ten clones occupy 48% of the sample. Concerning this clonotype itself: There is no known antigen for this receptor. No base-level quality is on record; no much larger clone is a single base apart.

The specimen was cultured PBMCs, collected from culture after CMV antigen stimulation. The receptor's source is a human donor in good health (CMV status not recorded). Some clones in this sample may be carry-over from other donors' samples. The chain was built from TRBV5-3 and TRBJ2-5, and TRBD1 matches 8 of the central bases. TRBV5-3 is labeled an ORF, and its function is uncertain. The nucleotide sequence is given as TGTGCCAGCAGCACGAGGACAGGGCGGGAAACGGCCCAGTACTTC. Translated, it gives CASSTRTGRETAQYF.